These 2 T cell receptor beta chains were all obtained from the same sample, sequenced in a study of T-cell memory formation after mild COVID-19. TCRdb re-called the 5' RACE reads with MiXCR, one entry per CDR3 protein. This table has around 310,000 distinct CDR3 sequences, around 15% appearing once. The sample was PBMCs or a T cell subset sorted from them (not recorded which). All receptors derive from a man between 18 and 35 years old who had mild COVID-19 (a few samples of this study predate the infection). Cell type and time point are not known.

The gene calls are TRBV3-1 and TRBJ1-2; a possible D gene is TRBD1 (6 bases). V was pared by 10 bases and J by 8 bases, with 20 bases between. The length of the CDR3 is 13 residues. Germline CDR1 and CDR2: LGHDT and YNNKEL (reference sequence). CDR3 sequence: CATRNPQGPGYTF. The CDR3 DNA reads TGTGCCACCCGAAACCCACAGGGCCCGGGCTACACCTTC. Full variable domain (outside the CDR3, taken from reference TRBV3-1 and TRBJ1-2): DTAVSQTPKYLVTQMGNDKSIKCEQNLGHDTMYWYKQDSKKFLKIMFSYNNKELIINETVPNRFSPKSPDKAHLNLHINSLELGDSAVYFCATRNPQGPGYTFGSGTRLTVV.

The chain carries TRBV6-2 or TRBV6-3 and TRBJ2-7; TRBD2 might be the D (6 bases). Germline CDR1 reads MNHEY; CDR2 reads SVGEGT. The V and J ends lost 2 bases and 7 bases respectively, with 15 bases between them. The length of the CDR3 is 14 residues. CDR3 bases: TGTGCCAGCAGTTACCTCCCGGCGGGGCAAGAGCAGTACGTC. Amino acid sequence: CASSYLPAGQEQYV.